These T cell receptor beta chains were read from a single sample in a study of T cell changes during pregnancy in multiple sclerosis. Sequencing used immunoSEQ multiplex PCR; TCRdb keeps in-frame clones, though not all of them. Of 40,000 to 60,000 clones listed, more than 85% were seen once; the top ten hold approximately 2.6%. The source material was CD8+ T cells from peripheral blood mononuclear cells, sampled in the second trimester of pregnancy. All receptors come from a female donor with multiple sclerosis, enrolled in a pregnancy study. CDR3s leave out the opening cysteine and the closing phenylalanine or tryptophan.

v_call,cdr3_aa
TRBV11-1,ASSFSDSYTEAF
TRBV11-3,ASSSRMTAKLAKNIQY
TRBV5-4,ASSFQGARNEQF
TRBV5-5,ASSLGVSYNEQF
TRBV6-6,ASSKDRRTEAF
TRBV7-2,ASSPLAGGTDTQY
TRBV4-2,ASSQEPGSRGPQH
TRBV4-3,ASSQDLTGYNQPQH
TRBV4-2,ASSQGSGGADTQY
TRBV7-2,ASSLVSTSSGQIMSEQY
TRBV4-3,ASSQDPNRGLRIGYT
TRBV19,ASSIVGENTEAF
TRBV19,ASPAQGDRY
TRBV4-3,ASSQDTGEDQPQH
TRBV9,ASSSPQGAYEQY
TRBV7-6,ASSFGTGSGNTIY
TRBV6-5,ASMEGGSYHGYT
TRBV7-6,ASSLDPGQGQRFITEAF
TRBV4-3,ASSQDPARGGGGDDYGYT
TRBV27,ASSPLSGGAGETQY
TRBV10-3,AIASGGAGEQY
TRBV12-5,ASGFTGQGDGYT
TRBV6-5,ASSYTQGRANEQY
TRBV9,ASSPGQFSYEQY
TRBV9,ASSGQGGSNQPQH
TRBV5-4,ASSPGDRARGQPQH
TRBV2,ASRADRGLTDTQY
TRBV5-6,ASGRGNTEAF
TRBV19,ASSSGGNTEAF